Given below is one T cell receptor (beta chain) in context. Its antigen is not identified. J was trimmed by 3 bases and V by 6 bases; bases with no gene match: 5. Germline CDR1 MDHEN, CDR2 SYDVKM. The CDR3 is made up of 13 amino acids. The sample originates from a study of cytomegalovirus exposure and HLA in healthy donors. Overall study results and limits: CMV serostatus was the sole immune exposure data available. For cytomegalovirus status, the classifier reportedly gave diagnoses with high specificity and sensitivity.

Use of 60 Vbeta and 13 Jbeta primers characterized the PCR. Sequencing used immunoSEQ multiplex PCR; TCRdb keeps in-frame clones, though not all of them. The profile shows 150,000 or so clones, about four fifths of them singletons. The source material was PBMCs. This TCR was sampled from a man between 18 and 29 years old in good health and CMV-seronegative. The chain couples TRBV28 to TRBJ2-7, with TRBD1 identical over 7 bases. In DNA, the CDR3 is TGTGCCAGCAGAGTAAGACAGGGCTACGAGCAGTACTTC. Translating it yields CASRVRQGYEQYF. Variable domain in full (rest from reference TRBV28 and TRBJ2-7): DVKVTQSSRYLVKRTGEKVFLECVQDMDHENMFWYRQDPGLGLRLIYFSYDVKMKEKGDIPEGYSVSREKKERFSLILESASTNQTSMYLCASRVRQGYEQYFGPGTRLTVT.